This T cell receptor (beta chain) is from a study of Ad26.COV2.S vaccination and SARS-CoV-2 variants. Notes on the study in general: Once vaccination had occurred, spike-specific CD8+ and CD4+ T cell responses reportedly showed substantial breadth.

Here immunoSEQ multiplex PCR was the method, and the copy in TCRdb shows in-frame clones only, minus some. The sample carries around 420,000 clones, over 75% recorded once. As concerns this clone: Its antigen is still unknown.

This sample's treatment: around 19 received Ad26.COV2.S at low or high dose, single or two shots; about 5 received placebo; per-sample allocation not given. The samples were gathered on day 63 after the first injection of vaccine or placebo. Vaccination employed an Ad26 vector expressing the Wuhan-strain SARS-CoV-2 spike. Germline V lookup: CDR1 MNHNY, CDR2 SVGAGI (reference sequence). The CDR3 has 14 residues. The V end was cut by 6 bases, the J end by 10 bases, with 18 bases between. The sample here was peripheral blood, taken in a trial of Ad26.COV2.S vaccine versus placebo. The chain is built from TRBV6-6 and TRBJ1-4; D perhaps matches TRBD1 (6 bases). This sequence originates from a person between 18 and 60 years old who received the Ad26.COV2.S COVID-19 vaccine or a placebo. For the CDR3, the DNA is TGTGCCAGCAGCTACAGGGAGGATGGTACAAAACTGTTTTTT. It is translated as CASSYREDGTKLFF.